The rows below give T cell receptor beta chains drawn from one sample of a study of neurological immune-mediated disorders. TCRdb reanalysed the 5' RACE reads using MiXCR and keeps one entry per CDR3 protein. The sample contains tens of thousands of distinct CDR3 sequences, around 10% of which appear only once. The specimen sequenced was PBMCs. The source of these receptors is a woman aged 40 to 50 with HTLV-1-associated myelopathy (HAM/TSP). CDR3s include the opening cysteine and the closing phenylalanine or tryptophan. Each record gives: clone size, D gene, V gene, J gene, CDR3 DNA, CDR3 protein. A D gene is named only where the DNA matches it firmly. Clone size, where shown, is once, few, many, or a class for clones that have expanded.

clone_size: many
d_call: .
v_call: TRBV20-1
j_call: TRBJ2-4
cdr3_nt: TGCAGTGCTAGAGCAGAGGGGTCCTACGAAAACATTCAGTACTTC
cdr3_aa: CSARAEGSYENIQYF

clone_size: .
d_call: .
v_call: TRBV4-1
j_call: TRBJ1-1
cdr3_nt: TGCGCCAGCAGCCAAACAGGGAGGGGCGGAGGTCCTTTCTTT
cdr3_aa: CASSQTGRGGGPFF

clone_size: many
d_call: .
v_call: TRBV6-5
j_call: TRBJ2-3
cdr3_nt: TGTGCCAGCAGTAGGGACTCCACAGATACGCAGTATTTT
cdr3_aa: CASSRDSTDTQYF

clone_size: .
d_call: .
v_call: TRBV6-2/TRBV6-3
j_call: TRBJ1-5
cdr3_nt: TGTGCCAGCAGTTATTACCGTTTGGTTAGCAATCAGCCCCAGCATTTT
cdr3_aa: CASSYYRLVSNQPQHF

clone_size: many
d_call: TRBD1
v_call: TRBV9
j_call: TRBJ2-2
cdr3_nt: TGTGCCAGCAGCGGAGCAGGGGGAATGATCGGGGAGCTGTTTTTT
cdr3_aa: CASSGAGGMIGELFF

clone_size: many
d_call: .
v_call: TRBV19
j_call: TRBJ2-3
cdr3_nt: TGTGCCAGTAGTTTTGTTTGGTCGGCAGGGCGGCCAGATACGCAGTATTTT
cdr3_aa: CASSFVWSAGRPDTQYF

clone_size: many
d_call: .
v_call: TRBV10-1
j_call: TRBJ1-5
cdr3_nt: TGCGCCAGCAGTGAGTTACAGGGAGTAAGCAATCAGCCCCAGCATTTT
cdr3_aa: CASSELQGVSNQPQHF

clone_size: many
d_call: TRBD1
v_call: TRBV25-1
j_call: TRBJ2-2
cdr3_nt: TGTGCCAGCATGGACAGGCCTAACACCGGGGAGCTGTTTTTT
cdr3_aa: CASMDRPNTGELFF

clone_size: .
d_call: TRBD2
v_call: TRBV7-2
j_call: TRBJ2-3
cdr3_nt: TGTGCCAGCAGCTTATCTAGCGGGGCAGATACGCAGTATTTT
cdr3_aa: CASSLSSGADTQYF

clone_size: many
d_call: .
v_call: TRBV4-3
j_call: TRBJ2-7
cdr3_nt: TGCGCCAGCAGCCAAGATCCCAGGGGAATTCCCTACGAGCAGTACTTC
cdr3_aa: CASSQDPRGIPYEQYF

clone_size: many
d_call: TRBD2
v_call: TRBV10-1
j_call: TRBJ2-3
cdr3_nt: TGCGCCAGCAGTGGGACTAGCGGGGGGATGCAGTATTTT
cdr3_aa: CASSGTSGGMQYF

clone_size: many
d_call: TRBD1
v_call: TRBV4-1
j_call: TRBJ1-5
cdr3_nt: TGCGCCAGCAGCCTCGGGACAGGGGATTTTCAGCCCCAGCATTTT
cdr3_aa: CASSLGTGDFQPQHF

clone_size: many
d_call: .
v_call: TRBV7-8
j_call: TRBJ2-1
cdr3_nt: TGTGCCAGCAGCTTAGTTGGGGGAAACAATGAGCAGTTCTTC
cdr3_aa: CASSLVGGNNEQFF

clone_size: many
d_call: TRBD1
v_call: TRBV10-3
j_call: TRBJ2-7
cdr3_nt: TGTGCCATCAGTGAGTCAGCAGGGGGCCGCGGAGGAGAGGAGCAGTACTTC
cdr3_aa: CAISESAGGRGGEEQYF

clone_size: .
d_call: TRBD2
v_call: TRBV7-2
j_call: TRBJ2-1
cdr3_nt: TGTGCCAGCAGCTTAGACCTAGCGGGGCAGTTC
cdr3_aa: CASSLDLAGQF

clone_size: many
d_call: .
v_call: TRBV12-3/TRBV12-4
j_call: TRBJ1-3
cdr3_nt: TGTGCCAGCAGTTTAGTAGGGGGTTCTGGAAACACCATATATTTT
cdr3_aa: CASSLVGGSGNTIYF

clone_size: .
d_call: TRBD1
v_call: TRBV11-2
j_call: TRBJ1-6
cdr3_nt: TGTGCCAGCAGGCAACAGGGGTCTTCACCCCTCCACTTT
cdr3_aa: CASRQQGSSPLHF

clone_size: many
d_call: .
v_call: TRBV10-3
j_call: TRBJ2-1
cdr3_nt: TGTGCCACTACGAAGGGGGGACCGAGCTACAATGAGCAGTTCTTC
cdr3_aa: CATTKGGPSYNEQFF

clone_size: many
d_call: .
v_call: TRBV11-2
j_call: TRBJ2-1
cdr3_nt: TGTGCCACCATCCCACTTACGGGGCCACCTAACAATGAGCAGTTCTTC
cdr3_aa: CATIPLTGPPNNEQFF

clone_size: many
d_call: TRBD1
v_call: TRBV12-3/TRBV12-4
j_call: TRBJ2-2
cdr3_nt: TGTGCCAGCAGTTTAGGACAGGGGGCTGGTTCCGGGGAGCTGTTTTTT
cdr3_aa: CASSLGQGAGSGELFF

clone_size: many
d_call: TRBD2
v_call: TRBV7-2
j_call: TRBJ2-7
cdr3_nt: TGTGCCAGCAGCTTAGGTGGGACTATCACCTCCTACGAGCAGTACTTC
cdr3_aa: CASSLGGTITSYEQYF

clone_size: many
d_call: TRBD2
v_call: TRBV5-6
j_call: TRBJ2-7
cdr3_nt: TGTGCCAGCAGCCCCGGGACTAGCGGGGGGAACTCCTACGAGCAGTACTTC
cdr3_aa: CASSPGTSGGNSYEQYF

clone_size: many
d_call: .
v_call: TRBV5-1
j_call: TRBJ2-2
cdr3_nt: TGCGCCAGCAGCTTCGAACAACTGAACACCGGGGAGCTGTTTTTT
cdr3_aa: CASSFEQLNTGELFF

clone_size: many
d_call: .
v_call: TRBV5-6
j_call: TRBJ2-2
cdr3_nt: TGTGCCAGCAGTCCGGTGAACACCGGGGAGCTGTTTTTT
cdr3_aa: CASSPVNTGELFF

clone_size: many
d_call: TRBD2
v_call: TRBV11-3
j_call: TRBJ2-7
cdr3_nt: TGTGCCAGCAGCCCAACAGGCGGGGGAAACGAGCAGTACTTC
cdr3_aa: CASSPTGGGNEQYF

clone_size: many
d_call: .
v_call: TRBV6-2/TRBV6-3
j_call: TRBJ1-6
cdr3_nt: TGTGCCAGCAGAATTGACGGGACACAGTATAATTCACCCCTCCACTTT
cdr3_aa: CASRIDGTQYNSPLHF

clone_size: .
d_call: TRBD1
v_call: TRBV20-1
j_call: TRBJ1-5
cdr3_nt: TGCAGTGCTACTAAGCCACAGGGGAGCAATCAGCCCCAGCATTTT
cdr3_aa: CSATKPQGSNQPQHF

clone_size: many
d_call: TRBD1
v_call: TRBV9
j_call: TRBJ1-3
cdr3_nt: TGTGCCAGCAGCGGATCACAGGGGCTTTCCTCTGGAAACACCATATATTTT
cdr3_aa: CASSGSQGLSSGNTIYF

clone_size: few
d_call: TRBD1
v_call: TRBV25-1
j_call: TRBJ2-3
cdr3_nt: TGTGCCAGCTCCCGTCTCCCGGGACAGGGCGAGGATACGCAGTATTTT
cdr3_aa: CASSRLPGQGEDTQYF

clone_size: many
d_call: .
v_call: TRBV6-6
j_call: TRBJ1-4
cdr3_nt: TGTGCCAGCAGTTACCCAGGGGAGGCGGATGAAAAACTGTTTTTT
cdr3_aa: CASSYPGEADEKLFF

clone_size: .
d_call: .
v_call: TRBV10-3
j_call: TRBJ1-5
cdr3_nt: TGTGCCATCAACCAAGGGAGAAATCAGCTCCAGCATTTT
cdr3_aa: CAINQGRNQLQHF

clone_size: many
d_call: .
v_call: TRBV30
j_call: TRBJ1-1
cdr3_nt: TGTGCCTGGAGTGTACAGCTGAACACTGAAGCTTTCTTT
cdr3_aa: CAWSVQLNTEAFF

clone_size: .
d_call: TRBD1
v_call: TRBV14
j_call: TRBJ2-3
cdr3_nt: TGTGCCAGCAGCCAAAAAGGTCTTTGGGACAGGGGCTCGGATACGCAGTATTTT
cdr3_aa: CASSQKGLWDRGSDTQYF

clone_size: many
d_call: .
v_call: TRBV6-2/TRBV6-3
j_call: TRBJ1-2
cdr3_nt: TGTGCCAGCAAAGGGGGTTATGGCTACACCTTC
cdr3_aa: CASKGGYGYTF

clone_size: many
d_call: .
v_call: TRBV15
j_call: TRBJ2-3
cdr3_nt: TGTGCCACCAGCAAAGGGGAAGCTCGGACAGATACGCAGTATTTT
cdr3_aa: CATSKGEARTDTQYF

clone_size: many
d_call: TRBD1
v_call: TRBV11-3
j_call: TRBJ2-2
cdr3_nt: TGTGCCAGCAGCTTAGGCATGATGGACAGGGGGTACGGGGAGCTGTTTTTT
cdr3_aa: CASSLGMMDRGYGELFF

clone_size: many
d_call: TRBD2
v_call: TRBV4-1
j_call: TRBJ2-7
cdr3_nt: TGCGCCAGCAGCCAAGTTGCGGGGGTAACCTCCTACGAGCAGTACTTC
cdr3_aa: CASSQVAGVTSYEQYF

clone_size: many
d_call: TRBD2
v_call: TRBV9
j_call: TRBJ2-1
cdr3_nt: TGTGCCAGCAGCAGGGCGGGGGGGACCCCCAATGAGCAGTTCTTC
cdr3_aa: CASSRAGGTPNEQFF

clone_size: many
d_call: .
v_call: TRBV5-1
j_call: TRBJ1-1
cdr3_nt: TGCGCCAGCAGCTTGAGCCTTACAAGGTCCACTGAAGCTTTCTTT
cdr3_aa: CASSLSLTRSTEAFF

clone_size: many
d_call: .
v_call: TRBV5-5
j_call: TRBJ1-5
cdr3_nt: TGTGCCAGCAGCTTGCGGGCCCTTATGGAGGGCAATCAGCCCCAGCATTTT
cdr3_aa: CASSLRALMEGNQPQHF

clone_size: many
d_call: .
v_call: TRBV19
j_call: TRBJ2-7
cdr3_nt: TGTGCCAGTAGTACCACGGGGGCAGTTCTGCACGAGCAGTACTTC
cdr3_aa: CASSTTGAVLHEQYF

clone_size: few
d_call: .
v_call: TRBV14
j_call: TRBJ2-7
cdr3_nt: TGTGCCAGCAGCCCACGCGGGATCTACGAGCAGTACTTC
cdr3_aa: CASSPRGIYEQYF

clone_size: .
d_call: TRBD1
v_call: TRBV20-1
j_call: TRBJ2-3
cdr3_nt: TGCAGTGCTCGGTACAGACAGGGTTCAGATACGCAGTATTTT
cdr3_aa: CSARYRQGSDTQYF

clone_size: many
d_call: .
v_call: TRBV5-1
j_call: TRBJ2-7
cdr3_nt: TGCGCCAGCAGCTTTGACCGGAACCAACCCTCCTACGAGCAGTACTTC
cdr3_aa: CASSFDRNQPSYEQYF

clone_size: many
d_call: .
v_call: TRBV18
j_call: TRBJ2-3
cdr3_nt: TGTGCCAGCTCACCAGTCACAGATACGCAGTATTTT
cdr3_aa: CASSPVTDTQYF

clone_size: many
d_call: TRBD1
v_call: TRBV2
j_call: TRBJ2-1
cdr3_nt: TGTGCCAGCAGTGAAAAACAGGGGGACTACAATGAGCAGTTCTTC
cdr3_aa: CASSEKQGDYNEQFF

clone_size: many
d_call: .
v_call: TRBV18
j_call: TRBJ1-1
cdr3_nt: TGTGCCAGCTCACTTACACGCAACACTGAAGCTTTCTTT
cdr3_aa: CASSLTRNTEAFF

clone_size: many
d_call: .
v_call: TRBV6-2/TRBV6-3
j_call: TRBJ1-1
cdr3_nt: TGTGCCAGCAGACTTGGGGACAAGACGAACACTGAAGCTTTCTTT
cdr3_aa: CASRLGDKTNTEAFF

clone_size: many
d_call: TRBD1
v_call: TRBV6-1
j_call: TRBJ1-1
cdr3_nt: TGTGCCAGCAGTCGCGACAGGGGGCTTACTGAAGCTTTCTTT
cdr3_aa: CASSRDRGLTEAFF

clone_size: .
d_call: .
v_call: TRBV29-1
j_call: TRBJ2-1
cdr3_nt: TGCAGCGTTGAGGGGGGTTCCAATGAGCAGTTCTTC
cdr3_aa: CSVEGGSNEQFF

clone_size: many
d_call: .
v_call: TRBV4-3
j_call: TRBJ2-7
cdr3_nt: TGCGCCAGCAGCCAAGTAGCCAGGGGATCCTACGAGCAGTACTTC
cdr3_aa: CASSQVARGSYEQYF

clone_size: .
d_call: TRBD1
v_call: TRBV20-1
j_call: TRBJ2-7
cdr3_nt: TGCAGTGCCGCAGGGGGCGAACACGAGCAGTACTTC
cdr3_aa: CSAAGGEHEQYF

clone_size: many
d_call: TRBD1
v_call: TRBV10-3
j_call: TRBJ1-2
cdr3_nt: TGTGCCATCAGTACCGGGACAGGGGAAATCAACTATGGCTACACCTTC
cdr3_aa: CAISTGTGEINYGYTF

clone_size: many
d_call: .
v_call: TRBV5-1
j_call: TRBJ2-3
cdr3_nt: TGCGCCAGCAGCACCGACGGGGCAGGGACAGATACGCAGTATTTT
cdr3_aa: CASSTDGAGTDTQYF

clone_size: many
d_call: .
v_call: TRBV5-1
j_call: TRBJ2-1
cdr3_nt: TGCGCCAGCACCACAATCGAGGGGTTCTACAATGAGCAGTTCTTC
cdr3_aa: CASTTIEGFYNEQFF

clone_size: many
d_call: .
v_call: TRBV5-1
j_call: TRBJ2-3
cdr3_nt: TGCGCCAGCAGCTTGGGGTTCGATACGCAGTATTTT
cdr3_aa: CASSLGFDTQYF

clone_size: many
d_call: TRBD1
v_call: TRBV29-1
j_call: TRBJ1-1
cdr3_nt: TGCAGCGTCAGGGGGGACACTGAAGCTTTCTTT
cdr3_aa: CSVRGDTEAFF

clone_size: many
d_call: .
v_call: TRBV7-2
j_call: TRBJ2-3
cdr3_nt: TGTGCCAGCAGCTTAGGGCCCCTGTCAGATACGCAGTATTTT
cdr3_aa: CASSLGPLSDTQYF

clone_size: many
d_call: .
v_call: TRBV5-1
j_call: TRBJ2-1
cdr3_nt: TGCGCCAGCAGAGGGCAGGGCTATGAGCAGTTCTTC
cdr3_aa: CASRGQGYEQFF

clone_size: many
d_call: TRBD1
v_call: TRBV5-1
j_call: TRBJ1-4
cdr3_nt: TGCGCCAGCAGCAGGGACAGGGGGCAAGAGGAAAAACTGTTTTTT
cdr3_aa: CASSRDRGQEEKLFF